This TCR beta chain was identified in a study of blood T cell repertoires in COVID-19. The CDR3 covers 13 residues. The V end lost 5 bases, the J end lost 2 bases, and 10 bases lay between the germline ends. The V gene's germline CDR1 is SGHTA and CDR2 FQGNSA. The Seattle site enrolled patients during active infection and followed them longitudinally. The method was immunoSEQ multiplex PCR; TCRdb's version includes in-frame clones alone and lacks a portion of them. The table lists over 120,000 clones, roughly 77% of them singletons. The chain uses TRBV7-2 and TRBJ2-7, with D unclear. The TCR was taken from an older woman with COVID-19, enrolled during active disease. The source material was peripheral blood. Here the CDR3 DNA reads TGTGCCAGCAGCAATCTTTTAGCCTACGAGCAGTACTTC. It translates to CASSNLLAYEQYF.